This T cell receptor (beta chain) derives from a study of early T cells in non-severe SARS-CoV-2 infection. Whole-study context: Chains stayed unpaired after sequencing of bulk RNA from unsorted whole blood.

Germline assignment: CDR1 SGHTA and CDR2 FQGNSA. This CDR3 contains 14 residues. With 0 bases removed from V and 1 base from J, the gap between germline ends came to 6 bases. Each single cDNA molecule received a unique molecular identifier. TCRdb itself ran the 5' RACE reads through MiXCR, one entry per CDR3 protein. Of roughly 52,000 distinct CDR3 sequences listed, less than 7.5% are singletons. In the case of this clonotype: Its antigen is unidentified.

Broader study findings: Database matching using VDJdb favored anti-spike CD8 responses, with private and CD4 specificities left missing.

Specimen: whole blood, collected at baseline. The chain combines TRBV7-2 with TRBJ2-5, with D uncertain. The receptor comes from an adult who was a healthcare worker with PCR-confirmed SARS-CoV-2 infection or an uninfected control (not recorded which). The chain's CDR3 is CASSLAGFQETQYF. The CDR3 DNA follows: TGTGCCAGCAGCTTAGCGGGCTTCCAAGAGACCCAGTACTTC. The complete variable domain, with remaining parts taken from reference TRBV7-2 and TRBJ2-5, reads GAGVSQSPSNKVTEKGKDVELRCDPISGHTALYWYRQSLGQGLEFLIYFQGNSAPDKSGLPSDRFSAERTGGSVSTLTIQRTQQEDSAVYLCASSLAGFQETQYFGPGTRLLVL.